A single sample gave rise to the 19 T cell receptor beta chains below, sequenced in a study of CD8 T cells in ankylosing spondylitis. TCRdb passed the 5' RACE reads through MiXCR, listing each CDR3 protein once. The sample lists 220,000 or so distinct CDR3 sequences, over 9.5% seen once, with approximately 20% in the top ten. The sample consisted of blood, either unsorted or a sorted T cell fraction (not recorded which). The origin of the receptors is a male donor with ankylosing spondylitis or in good health (not recorded which).

This clonotype was seen a handful of times. This chain connects TRBV12-3 or TRBV12-4 to TRBJ1-5, with a tentative D call TRBD1 (5 bases). The CDR3 totals 13 residues. Deletions cut 8 bases from V and 7 bases from J, with 15 bases between. For the CDR3, the DNA is TGTGCCAGCGGGCCTAGAGGGGACCAGCCCCAGCATTTT. Amino acids: CASGPRGDQPQHF.

This clonotype came up many times. This rearrangement joins TRBV5-1 to TRBJ2-2; no clear D gene. CDR1 is SGHRS and CDR2 is YFSETQ in the germline V gene. This CDR3 comprises 17 residues. V lost 2 bases to trimming and J lost 0 bases, with 14 bases between them. The CDR3 is CASSLRGSQTNTGELFF. In DNA form, the CDR3 reads TGCGCCAGCAGCTTAAGAGGAAGCCAGACGAACACCGGGGAGCTGTTTTTT.

To note about this clonotype: The junction departs from the called germline gene at one end, perhaps through a read error. The rearrangement uses TRBV7-7 and TRBJ2-5; 8 bases agree with TRBD2. This CDR3 is 15 amino acids long. Germline lookup yields CDR1 SSHAT and CDR2 FNYEAQ (reference sequence). CDR3 nucleotides: TGTGCTAGCAGCTTAGGGGGACTAGTAGGAGAGACCCAGTACTTC. Translated, it gives CASSLGGLVGETQYF.

This clonotype has a count of ten or more. V usage is TRBV20-1 and J usage is TRBJ2-7; 8 nucleotides match TRBD2. Germline assignment: CDR1 DFQATT and CDR2 SNEGSKA (reference sequence). This CDR3 is built from 16 residues. V dropped 0 bases and J dropped 4; count of bases not matched to a gene: 11. In DNA form, the CDR3 reads TGCAGTGCTAGAGATATCGCGACTAGCGTAGTGTACGAGCAGTACTTC. Its protein product is CSARDIATSVVYEQYF.

This clonotype was detected a few times. The chain combines TRBV28 with TRBJ1-2, with D possibly TRBD1 on 6 matching bases. Per germline, CDR1 MDHEN and CDR2 SYDVKM. This CDR3 spans 14 amino acids. V gave up 2 bases and J gave up 7 bases, with 14 bases separating them. The CDR3 region is CASSLDQGSGGYTF. In DNA form, the CDR3 reads TGTGCCAGCAGTTTAGATCAGGGGTCAGGTGGCTACACCTTC.

This clonotype was counted at least ten times. The genes are TRBV27 and TRBJ2-3, with D possibly matching TRBD2 (6 bases). V shed 3 bases and J shed 2 bases, with 15 bases lying between them. Germline V gene data show CDR1 as MNHEY and CDR2 as SMNVEV (reference sequence). The CDR3 contains 16 residues. CDR3 sequence (DNA): TGTGCCAGCAGTTTCCGGGAGAACAATTACACAGATACGCAGTATTTT. Translation gives CASSFRENNYTDTQYF.

This sequence joins TRBV19 and TRBJ1-2; possible D gene TRBD1, 5 bases. The V end lost 3 bases, the J end lost 2 bases, and 13 bases lay between the germline ends. The length of the CDR3 is 15 residues. Germline loops: CDR1 LNHDA, CDR2 SQIVND (reference sequence). The CDR3 spells CASSISRDSNYGYTF. DNA of the CDR3: TGTGCCAGTAGTATCAGCCGGGACTCCAACTATGGCTACACCTTC.

Points on this clonotype: This clone may be a read error of a much larger clone one base away. The chain links TRBV28 to TRBJ2-7, with 7 bases matching TRBD1. The germline gives CDR1 MDHEN, CDR2 SYDVKM. This CDR3 contains 16 residues. The CDR3 reads CAGSPLGQAASYEQYF. CDR3 coding DNA: TGTGCCGGCAGCCCTCTCGGACAGGCTGCTTCCTACGAGCAGTACTTC. Filled out from reference TRBV28 and TRBJ2-7, the complete variable domain reads DVKVTQSSRYLVKRTGEKVFLECVQDMDHENMFWYRQDPGLGLRLIYFSYDVKMKEKGDIPEGYSVSREKKERFSLILESASTNQTSMYLCAGSPLGQAASYEQYFGPGTRLTVT.

This clonotype has just a few counts. This chain joins TRBV3-1 and TRBJ1-1; D perhaps matches TRBD1 (5 bases). The CDR3 length is 13 residues. Per the germline V gene, CDR1 is LGHDT and CDR2 is YNNKEL (reference sequence). Trimming took 5 bases from V and 11 from J, leaving 18 bases between them. CDR3 sequence reads: CASSSGGGLDAFF. DNA for the CDR3: TGTGCCAGCAGCTCCGGGGGGGGATTAGACGCTTTCTTT. Drawing the rest from reference TRBV3-1 and TRBJ1-1, the complete variable domain is DTAVSQTPKYLVTQMGNDKSIKCEQNLGHDTMYWYKQDSKKFLKIMFSYNNKELIINETVPNRFSPKSPDKAHLNLHINSLELGDSAVYFCASSSGGGLDAFFGQGTRLTVV.

This clonotype was seen only a few times. The CDR3 region is CASSGSWSAHNSPLHF. CDR3 coding DNA: TGTGCCAGCAGCGGGAGCTGGTCGGCCCATAATTCACCCCTCCACTTT. V and J are TRBV9 and TRBJ1-6; D is ambiguous. Between the trimmed V and J ends, which lost 3 bases and 5 bases, there was a span of 15 bases. CDR3 length: 16 residues. CDR1 SGDLS and CDR2 YYNGEE come from the germline V gene.

In its sample, this clonotype was seen many times. The gene calls are TRBV5-1 and TRBJ2-5; 7 nucleotides line up with TRBD1. Per germline, CDR1 SGHRS and CDR2 YFSETQ. CDR3 length: 15 amino acids. After removal of 0 bases from V and 0 bases from J, the junction contained 2 bases not matched to a gene. The CDR3 coding sequence is TGCGCCAGCAGCTTGGACAGGGGTCACCAAGAGACCCAGTACTTC. Translated: CASSLDRGHQETQYF.

This clonotype was detected only a few times. The J gene is TRBJ2-7, the V gene TRBV28, with D hard to call. CDR1 MDHEN and CDR2 SYDVKM come from the germline V gene. Trimming left V 1 base short and J 3 bases short, with 7 bases between. CDR3 length: 13 amino acids. The CDR3 nucleotides read TGTGCCAGCAGTTTATACCAGAACTACGAGCAGTACTTC. Its translation is CASSLYQNYEQYF.

A note on this clonotype: Germline and junction disagree at one end, which may indicate a read error. CDR3 DNA: TGTGCTAGCAGCTTAGCGCCGACTGCGAACACCGGGGAGCTGTTTTTT. Amino acids: CASSLAPTANTGELFF. V gene TRBV7-7 combines with J gene TRBJ2-2; tentatively, D is TRBD2 (5 bases). The CDR3 runs to 16 residues. Germline CDR1 SSHAT, CDR2 FNYEAQ (reference sequence). Full variable domain (missing parts from reference TRBV7-7 and TRBJ2-2): GAGVSQSPRYKVTKRGQDVTLRCDPISSHATLYWYQQALGQGPEFLTYFNYEAQPDKSGLPSDRFSAERPEGSISTLTIQRTEQRDSAMYRCASSLAPTANTGELFFGEGSRLTVL.

This clonotype was seen repeatedly, ten times or more. This chain links TRBV12-3 or TRBV12-4 with TRBJ2-3; D could derive from TRBD1 or TRBD2 (7 bases each). Trimming left V 7 bases short and J 1 base short, with 18 bases between. The CDR3 has 16 residues. The chain's CDR3 is CASTQGGPRGTDTQYF. The CDR3 DNA reads TGTGCCAGCACCCAGGGGGGGCCCCGGGGCACAGATACGCAGTATTTT.

This clonotype was counted between two and nine times. The V gene is TRBV7-9, the J gene TRBJ1-2, with D possibly matching TRBD1 (5 bases). The CDR3 extends over 14 amino acids. Trimming left V 5 bases short and J 4 bases short, with 14 bases between. From germline, CDR1 is SEHNR and CDR2 FQNEAQ (reference sequence). The CDR3 coding sequence is TGTGCCAGCAGCGTCGGACTCGGGGGCTATGGCTACACCTTC. Its translation is CASSVGLGGYGYTF.

In this sample, this clonotype turned up a few times. The rearrangement links TRBV20-1 to TRBJ1-2; 11 positions agree with TRBD1. Germline V gene sequence: CDR1 DFQATT, CDR2 SNEGSKA (reference sequence). The CDR3 is 15 amino acids. The CDR3 here is CSGQGAAGNNYGYTF. The CDR3 nucleotides are TGCAGCGGACAGGGGGCCGCCGGCAATAACTATGGCTACACCTTC.

At least ten counts were recorded for this clonotype. The chain has TRBV7-9 and TRBJ1-1; a weak D match, TRBD1 (6 bases). Per the germline V gene, CDR1 is SEHNR and CDR2 is FQNEAQ (reference sequence). This CDR3 is 14 amino acids long. Trimming took 5 bases from V and 3 from J, leaving 13 bases between them. CDR3 amino acids: CASSPIRGYTEAFF. CDR3 DNA: TGTGCCAGCAGCCCAATTAGGGGGTACACTGAAGCTTTCTTT.

This chain links TRBV11-2 with TRBJ2-7; unclear D gene. CDR1 is SGHAT and CDR2 is FQNNGV in the germline V gene. The CDR3 extends over 14 amino acids. Deletions cut 4 bases from V and 1 base from J, with 11 bases between. The CDR3 DNA follows: TGTGCCAGCAGCTCGACCAGTTCGTCCTACGAGCAGTACTTC. Its translation: CASSSTSSSYEQYF.

This clonotype was observed at least ten times. The rearrangement links TRBV5-1 to TRBJ1-2, with 7 nucleotides matching TRBD1. Trimming removed 3 bases from V and 8 bases from J; junction bases left unmatched: 13. In germline, CDR1 is SGHRS, CDR2 YFSETQ. The CDR3 has 15 amino acids. The CDR3 DNA reads TGCGCCAGCAGCTCCCAACAGGGGCCACCGGGAGGCTACACCTTC. Encoded protein: CASSSQQGPPGGYTF. Combining the CDR3 with reference TRBV5-1 and TRBJ1-2 gives the whole variable domain KAGVTQTPRYLIKTRGQQVTLSCSPISGHRSVSWYQQTPGQGLQFLFEYFSETQRNKGNFPGRFSGRQFSNSRSEMNVSTLELGDSALYLCASSSQQGPPGGYTFGSGTRLTVV.